This T cell receptor (beta chain) was captured by sequencing in a study of Ad26.COV2.S vaccination and SARS-CoV-2 variants. Study in general: In the study, Ad26.COV2.S was injected intramuscularly once, or twice 56 days apart. Study-wide results and caveats: Higher spike-specific TCR breadth was found in vaccine recipients than in placebo recipients.

Germline CDR1 is MNHEY and CDR2 is SVGAGI. The junction had 0 bases not matched to a gene; V was cut back by 2 bases and J by 3 bases. This CDR3 has 14 residues. Treatment meaning: approximately 18 received Ad26.COV2.S at low or high dose, single or two shots; roughly five received placebo; per-sample allocation not given. At day 63 after the first vaccine or placebo injection, samples were drawn. A Boston adult aged 18-55 years was the donor. An Ad26 vector expressing Wuhan-strain SARS-CoV-2 spike constituted the vaccine. Repertoires were generated with immunoSEQ multiplex PCR, while TCRdb's copy carries only in-frame clones and drops some. Seen here are a few hundred thousand clones, around 90% observed once, and the top ten hold around 5.5%. This clone was seen once. Its antigen is still unknown.

Here the sequenced sample was peripheral blood, taken in a trial of Ad26.COV2.S vaccine versus placebo. This clonotype originated in a person between 18 and 65 years old who received the Ad26.COV2.S COVID-19 vaccine or a placebo. The chain carries TRBV6-5 and TRBJ2-5, with TRBD2 matching over 10 bases. CDR3 region: CASSYGLAEETQYF. The CDR3 coding sequence is TGTGCCAGCAGTTACGGACTAGCGGAAGAGACCCAGTACTTC.